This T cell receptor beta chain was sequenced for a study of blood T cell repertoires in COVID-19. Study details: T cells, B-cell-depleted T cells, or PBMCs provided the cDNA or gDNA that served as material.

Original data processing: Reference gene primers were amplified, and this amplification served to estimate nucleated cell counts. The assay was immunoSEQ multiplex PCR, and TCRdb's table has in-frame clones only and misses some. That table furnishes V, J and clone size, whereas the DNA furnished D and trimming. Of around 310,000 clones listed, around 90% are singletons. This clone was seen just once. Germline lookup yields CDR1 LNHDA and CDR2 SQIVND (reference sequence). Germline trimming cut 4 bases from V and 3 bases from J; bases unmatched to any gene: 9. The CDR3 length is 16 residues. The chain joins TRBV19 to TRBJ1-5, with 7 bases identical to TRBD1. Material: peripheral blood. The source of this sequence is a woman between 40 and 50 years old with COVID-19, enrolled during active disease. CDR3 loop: CASSTPRRGTNQPQHF. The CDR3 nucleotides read TGTGCCAGTAGTACCCCTCGCAGGGGGACCAATCAGCCCCAGCATTTT. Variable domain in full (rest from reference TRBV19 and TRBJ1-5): DGGITQSPKYLFRKEGQNVTLSCEQNLNHDAMYWYRQDPGQGLRLIYYSQIVNDFQKGDIAEGYSVSREKKESFPLTVTSAQKNPTAFYLCASSTPRRGTNQPQHFGDGTRLSIL.